In its sample, the clone carrying this T cell receptor beta chain was seen many times. This specimen belongs to a study of neurological immune-mediated disorders. MiXCR, run by TCRdb on the 5' RACE reads, gives a single entry per CDR3 protein. The sample comprises about 58,000 distinct CDR3 sequences, 3% to 4% of which are singletons, and 6% to 8% rests with the top ten. Trimming left V 2 bases short and J 8 bases short, with 8 bases between. Germline V gene lookup returns CDR1 SGHRS and CDR2 YFSETQ. The CDR3 contains 13 residues. Source material: PBMCs. This sequence was found in a woman aged 55-70 years with multiple sclerosis. The chain uses TRBV5-1 and TRBJ1-6; D not certain. The CDR3 nucleotides read TGCGCCAGCAGCTTCACAGTCGATTCACCCCTCCACTTT. Its protein is CASSFTVDSPLHF.